The 26 T cell receptor beta chains given below trace back to one sample, sequenced in a study of cytomegalovirus exposure and HLA in healthy donors. PCR employed 60 Vbeta and 13 Jbeta primers. Generated by immunoSEQ multiplex PCR, the TCRdb table keeps only in-frame clones and is missing some. The table has tens of thousands of clones, 60% to 80% seen once. The sample comprised PBMCs. These receptors were obtained from a man aged 60 to 69 in good health and CMV-seropositive.

The chain couples TRBV6-5 to TRBJ2-2; D not resolved. V was pared by 10 bases and J by 0 bases, with 9 bases between. The CDR3 spans 13 residues. Germline-derived CDR1 and CDR2 are MNHEY and SVGAGI. CDR3 residues: CATLIANTGELFF. The CDR3 bases are TGTGCCACCCTTATCGCGAACACCGGGGAGCTGTTTTTT.

This chain joins TRBV5-1 and TRBJ2-7; D remains unclear. Germline V gene lookup returns CDR1 SGHRS and CDR2 YFSETQ. The V end was cut by 1 base, the J end by 3 bases, with 5 bases between. There are 12 residues in the CDR3. DNA for the CDR3: TGCGCCAGCAGCTTGTCGGTCTACGAGCAGTACTTC. It is translated as CASSLSVYEQYF. Looking up the rest from reference TRBV5-1 and TRBJ2-7 gives the full variable domain: KAGVTQTPRYLIKTRGQQVTLSCSPISGHRSVSWYQQTPGQGLQFLFEYFSETQRNKGNFPGRFSGRQFSNSRSEMNVSTLELGDSALYLCASSLSVYEQYFGPGTRLTVT.

About this clone itself: At one end, the junction sequence differs from germline, possibly due to a read error. This rearrangement joins TRBV18 to TRBJ1-5, with TRBD1 as a possible D gene (6 bases). The CDR3 is made up of 13 amino acids. Looked up from germline, CDR1 is KGHSH and CDR2 is LQKENI. The CDR3 DNA follows: TGTGCCAGCTCCCCCGGACAGACCCAGGCCCAGACATTT. Amino acids: CASSPGQTQAQTF.

V usage is TRBV7-6 and J usage is TRBJ2-2, with TRBD2 matching 8 bases. CDR1 and CDR2 (germline): SGHVS, FNYEAQ. The CDR3 is 18 residues long. With V trimmed by 1 base and J by 0 bases, 7 bases remained unmatched. CDR3 coding DNA: TGTGCCAGCAGCTTAGTGATAGCGGGAAGCGCGAACACCGGGGAGCTGTTTTTT. This gives the protein CASSLVIAGSANTGELFF.

The rearrangement links TRBV6-6 to TRBJ2-7; D gene ambiguous. The CDR3 is 14 residues long. V lost 6 bases to trimming and J lost 4 bases, with 16 bases between them. Per germline, CDR1 MNHNY and CDR2 SVGAGI (reference sequence). The CDR3 is CASRSLSDGYEQYF. For the CDR3, the DNA is TGTGCCAGCAGATCTCTATCTGACGGGTACGAGCAGTACTTC.

The CDR3 spells CSARQGGNEKLFF. CDR3 sequence (DNA): TGCAGCGCCCGACAGGGTGGTAATGAAAAACTGTTTTTT. This sequence joins TRBV29-1 and TRBJ1-4; 7 bases match TRBD1. The germline CDR1 and CDR2 sequences are SQVTM and ANQGSEA. With V trimmed by 7 bases and J by 4 bases, 6 bases remained unmatched. The CDR3 consists of 13 residues. Complete variable domain (other parts from reference TRBV29-1 and TRBJ1-4): SAVISQKPSRDICQRGTSLTIQCQVDSQVTMMFWYRQQPGQSLTLIATANQGSEATYESGFVIDKFPISRPNLTFSTLTVSNMSPEDSSIYLCSARQGGNEKLFFGSGTQLSVL.

This CDR3 reads CASSQDPRQGYEQYF. In DNA form, the CDR3 reads TGCGCCAGCAGCCAAGATCCGAGACAGGGCTACGAGCAGTACTTC. The chain carries TRBV4-1 and TRBJ2-5, with TRBD1 matching 7 bases. The closer fit of TRBJ2-7 to the DNA end suggests the J call may be wrong. The germline CDR1 and CDR2 sequences are MGHRA and YSYEKL. This CDR3 is 15 amino acids long.

V usage is TRBV4-2 and J usage is TRBJ2-4; TRBD2 might be the D (6 bases). Trimming cost V 2 bases and J 2 bases, with 7 bases left between them. The CDR3 consists of 14 residues. Germline CDR1 LGHNA, CDR2 YNFKEQ. The CDR3 coding sequence is TGTGCCAGCAGCCAACGGGGGACCAAAAACATTCAGTACTTC. It encodes CASSQRGTKNIQYF.

This rearrangement joins TRBV7-2 to TRBJ2-1; 13 bases align to TRBD2. Per the germline V gene, CDR1 is SGHTA and CDR2 is FQGNSA. V lost 1 base and J lost 5; bases outside the gene matches: 2. This CDR3 spans 16 amino acids. The CDR3 loop is CASSLGGLAGDNEQFF. In DNA, the CDR3 is TGTGCCAGCAGCTTAGGTGGACTAGCGGGAGACAATGAGCAGTTCTTC.

The chain joins TRBV5-1 to TRBJ2-7; 11 nucleotides match TRBD2. The CDR3 has 16 amino acids. V lost 0 bases, J lost 4 bases, and 6 bases stayed unmatched. Per germline, CDR1 SGHRS and CDR2 YFSETQ. The DNA for the CDR3 is TGCGCCAGCAGCTTGGTAGGATCTAGCGGGAGGTACGAGCAGTACTTC. Translated, it gives CASSLVGSSGRYEQYF. Based on the CDR3 plus reference TRBV5-1 and TRBJ2-7, the full variable domain is KAGVTQTPRYLIKTRGQQVTLSCSPISGHRSVSWYQQTPGQGLQFLFEYFSETQRNKGNFPGRFSGRQFSNSRSEMNVSTLELGDSALYLCASSLVGSSGRYEQYFGPGTRLTVT.

The genes are TRBV2 and TRBJ1-5, with 12 bases identical to TRBD1. The V gene end was trimmed by 8 bases and the J gene end by 5 bases; junction bases not matched to a gene: 4. The CDR3 is 14 residues long. CDR1 is SNHLY, CDR2 FYNNEI, per germline. The chain's CDR3 is CASLGTGGHQPQHF. As DNA, the CDR3 is TGTGCCAGCCTAGGGACAGGGGGCCATCAGCCCCAGCATTTT.

V gene TRBV27 combines with J gene TRBJ1-1, with D unclear. The germline V gene has CDR1 MNHEY and CDR2 SMNVEV (reference sequence). Trimming stripped 0 bases from V and 5 bases from J, with 7 bases between. This CDR3 has 13 residues. CDR3 amino acids: CASSLSADTEAFF. The CDR3 DNA is TGTGCCAGCAGTTTATCGGCCGATACTGAAGCTTTCTTT.

The chain combines TRBV6-1 with TRBJ2-3; D unresolved. From germline, CDR1 is MNHNS and CDR2 SASEGT. V was pared by 3 bases and J by 2 bases, with 6 bases between. The CDR3 has 13 residues. The DNA of the CDR3 is TGTGCCAGCAGTGACGGTCCCACAGATACGCAGTATTTT. Translating it yields CASSDGPTDTQYF.

This chain joins TRBV21-1 and TRBJ2-6; TRBD1 is the table's D call and was not checked against the DNA. TRBV21-1 is reported as a pseudogene. This CDR3 region has 19 residues. CDR3 in DNA: TGTGCCAGCAGCAAAGAGGACAGGGCCCAAACCTCTGGGGCCAACGTCCTGACTTTC. This gives the protein CASSKEDRAQTSGANVLTF.

This clone was recorded a few times. The V call is TRBV10-3, the J call TRBJ2-5; D remains ambiguous. The length of the CDR3 is 14 residues. The V gene's germline CDR1 is ENHRY and CDR2 SYGVKD. V lost 2 bases to trimming and J lost 5 bases, with 12 bases between them. The CDR3 DNA reads as TGTGCCATCAGTGAGCCCCAGTCATCGGAGACCCAGTACTTC. Translated, it gives CAISEPQSSETQYF.

This chain connects TRBV6-6 to TRBJ1-2; D gene uncertain. The V end lost 5 bases, the J end lost 8 bases, and 12 bases lay between the germline ends. The CDR3 has 12 amino acids. Germline V CDR1 and CDR2: MNHNY, SVGAGI (reference sequence). This chain's CDR3 is CASSLDAGGYTF. CDR3 sequence (DNA): TGTGCCAGCAGTCTCGATGCGGGGGGCTACACCTTC.

This clone was observed a handful of times. This chain uses TRBV27 with TRBJ2-3; 7 bases are a match to TRBD2. The CDR3 spans 15 residues. CDR1 and CDR2 (germline): MNHEY, SMNVEV (reference sequence). V lost 6 bases to trimming and J lost 3 bases; unmatched junction nucleotides: 9. The CDR3 nucleotides are TGTGCCAGCAGAATTTCCTGGCGGGGGACAGATACGCAGTATTTT. Translation: CASRISWRGTDTQYF.

There are a few counts of this clone. The V gene is TRBV5-6, the J gene TRBJ1-4, with D possibly being TRBD1 (6 bases). CDR1 is SGHDT, CDR2 YYEEEE, per germline. Trimming removed 1 base at V and 7 bases at J, with 14 bases between. The length of the CDR3 is 15 residues. CDR3 sequence: CASSLIAGAGEKLFF. CDR3 DNA: TGTGCCAGCAGCTTGATTGCAGGGGCGGGTGAAAAACTGTTTTTT.

The CDR3 is CASSVQTGEAEPQHF. The CDR3, as DNA: TGTGCCAGCAGCGTCCAGACAGGGGAGGCTGAGCCCCAGCATTTT. The chain is built from TRBV9 and TRBJ1-5; 8 bases are a match to TRBD1. This CDR3 is 15 amino acids long. Germline lookup yields CDR1 SGDLS and CDR2 YYNGEE. Trimming removed 2 bases from V and 8 bases from J; junction bases left unmatched: 9.

V gene TRBV7-6 combines with J gene TRBJ2-2; a possible D gene is TRBD2 (6 bases). The germline CDR1 and CDR2 sequences are SGHVS and FNYEAQ. The length of the CDR3 is 16 residues. The germline V and J ends were trimmed by 2 bases and 4 bases, with 14 bases remaining between them. The CDR3 coding sequence is TGTGCCAGCAGCTTACGGGACTCAAAACTCACCGGGGAGCTGTTTTTT. Its translation is CASSLRDSKLTGELFF.

The table lists this clone with a count of one. This rearrangement joins TRBV28 to TRBJ1-4, with TRBD1 identical over 7 bases. V was clipped by 5 bases and J by 8 bases; unmatched bases: 8. Germline assignment: CDR1 MDHEN and CDR2 SYDVKM. The CDR3 is 14 residues long. This CDR3 reads CASSEGVRGEKLFF. CDR3 nucleotides: TGTGCCAGCAGTGAAGGCGTCAGGGGGGAAAAACTGTTTTTT.

The gene calls are TRBV6-5 and TRBJ2-7; 11 nucleotides agree with TRBD1. The V gene end was trimmed by 6 bases and the J gene end by 3 bases; junction bases not matched to a gene: 7. This CDR3 contains 15 residues. The germline CDR1 and CDR2 sequences are MNHEY and SVGAGI. This CDR3 reads CASSSPGTGGYEQYF. Written as DNA, the CDR3 is TGTGCCAGCAGCTCCCCCGGGACAGGGGGCTACGAGCAGTACTTC.

This chain joins TRBV5-1 and TRBJ1-4; D is perhaps TRBD1 (5 bases). Trimming removed 4 bases at V and 5 bases at J, with 18 bases between. This CDR3 region has 16 residues. Germline CDR1 reads SGHRS; CDR2 reads YFSETQ. The DNA of the CDR3 is TGCGCCAGCAGCCCCAGCGGGGGGAGAGGGAATGAAAAACTGTTTTTT. Translation: CASSPSGGRGNEKLFF.

This sequence joins TRBV6-1 and TRBJ1-2; unclear D gene. Deletions cut 3 bases from V and 2 bases from J, with 7 bases between. The length of the CDR3 is 13 residues. Germline CDR1 reads MNHNS; CDR2 reads SASEGT. The CDR3 region is CASSETGNYGYTF. CDR3 nucleotides: TGTGCCAGCAGTGAGACGGGGAACTATGGCTACACCTTC.

The gene calls are TRBV9 and TRBJ2-7, with 7 bases fitting TRBD1. With 0 bases clipped from V and 4 bases from J, the junction kept 4 bases outside the gene matches. CDR3 length equals 14 residues. The V gene's germline CDR1 is SGDLS and CDR2 YYNGEE. The chain's CDR3 is CASSVATQGYEQYF. The DNA of the CDR3 is TGTGCCAGCAGCGTAGCTACACAGGGGTACGAGCAGTACTTC.

The sample holds a few counts of this clone. The chain recombines TRBV15 with TRBJ2-2; TRBD1 might be the D (5 bases). Trimming pared 2 bases from V and 0 bases from J, leaving 7 bases between. This CDR3 is 15 amino acids long. CDR1 is LNHNV, CDR2 YYDKDF, per germline (reference sequence). Written as DNA, the CDR3 is TGTGCCACCAGCAGACAGGGTTCGAACACCGGGGAGCTGTTTTTT. Its protein is CATSRQGSNTGELFF.